The clone carrying this TCR beta chain was detected many times. This sample is part of a study of glioma-infiltrating T cells. Amplification of TCR alpha and beta CDR3 regions from RNA used iRepertoire nested multiplex PCR. For one-step reverse transcription and amplification, about 85-400 ng of tissue mRNA or PBMC total RNA was used. TCRdb reprocessed the multiplex PCR reads with MiXCR, giving one entry per CDR3 protein. Among around 190,000 distinct CDR3 sequences listed, about 31% were seen once. V was pared by 6 bases and J by 9 bases, with 19 bases between. This CDR3 comprises 14 residues. CDR1 MNHNS and CDR2 SASEGT come from the germline V gene.

The receptor was isolated from a human donor with low-grade glioma or glioblastoma, undergoing nonglioma brain surgery, or in good health (not recorded which). The chain combines TRBV6-1 with TRBJ2-3, with D perhaps TRBD1 or TRBD2 (6 bases each). The sequenced sample was glioma tissue, nonneoplastic brain tissue, or PBMCs (not recorded which). CDR3 sequence reads: CASSQGGTGRTQYF. The CDR3 bases are TGTGCCAGCAGCCAAGGGGGGACTGGAAGGACGCAGTATTTT.